This TCR beta chain was observed in a study of human T cells and chemical hapten exposure. About the research overall: Predominantly women, the patients had alopecia areata, totalis or universalis.

Time point of the sample: patch test 1, 2 weeks after DPC sensitization. Documented treatment: therapeutic diphenylcyclopropenone sensitization with weekly scalp DPC. Non-pregnant alopecia patients aged 18 to 70, suitable for DPC therapy. Overall study results and limits: Because all patients had alopecia, their immune responses might differ from healthy ones.

The germline CDR1 and CDR2 sequences are MNHNS and SASEGT. The ends were cut back, 7 bases at V and 6 bases at J, with 15 bases in the middle. The CDR3 totals 13 residues. This clonotype was recorded a few times. No antigen is known for it. TCRdb reprocessed the RACE reads with MiXCR, giving one entry per CDR3 protein. The table records 95,000 to 150,000 distinct CDR3 sequences, around 15% of them present only once. The sample consisted of whole blood, taken in connection with sensitization to the hapten diphenylcyclopropenone (DPC). This sequence joins TRBV6-1 and TRBJ2-5; the D gene could be TRBD1 or TRBD2 (6 bases each). This clonotype originated in a man younger than 35 with alopecia areata. Some clones in this sample may be carry-over from other donors' samples. The CDR3 sequence is CASMKGEVKTQYF. The CDR3 DNA follows: TGTGCCAGCATGAAGGGGGAGGTGAAGACCCAGTACTTC.